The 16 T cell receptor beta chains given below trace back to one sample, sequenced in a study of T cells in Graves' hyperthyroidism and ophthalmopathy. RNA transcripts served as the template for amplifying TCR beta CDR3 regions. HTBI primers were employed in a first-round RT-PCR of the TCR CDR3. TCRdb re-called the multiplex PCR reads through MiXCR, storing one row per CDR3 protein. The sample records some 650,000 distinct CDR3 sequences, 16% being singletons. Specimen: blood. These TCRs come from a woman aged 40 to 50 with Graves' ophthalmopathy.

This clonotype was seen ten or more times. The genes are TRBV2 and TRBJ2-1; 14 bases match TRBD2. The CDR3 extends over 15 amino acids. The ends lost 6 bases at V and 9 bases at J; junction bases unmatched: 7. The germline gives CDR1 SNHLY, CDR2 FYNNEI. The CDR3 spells CASRRLAGGFGEQFF. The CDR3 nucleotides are TGTGCCAGCAGAAGACTAGCGGGAGGGTTTGGTGAGCAGTTCTTC.

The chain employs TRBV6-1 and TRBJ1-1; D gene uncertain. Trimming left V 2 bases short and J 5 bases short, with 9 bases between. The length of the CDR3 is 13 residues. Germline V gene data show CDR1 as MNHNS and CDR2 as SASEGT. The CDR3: CASSENRETEAFF. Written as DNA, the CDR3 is TGTGCCAGCAGTGAAAATCGGGAGACTGAAGCTTTCTTT.

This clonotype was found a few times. CDR3 residues: CASSQSGLAGDTQYF. The CDR3 region has the DNA TGCGCCAGCAGCCAATCAGGACTAGCGGGAGATACGCAGTATTTT. The chain employs TRBV4-3 and TRBJ2-3; TRBD2 matches at 11 bases. After removal of 2 bases from V and 5 bases from J, the junction contained 3 bases not matched to a gene. There are 15 residues in the CDR3. Germline V gene lookup returns CDR1 LGHNA and CDR2 YSLEER.

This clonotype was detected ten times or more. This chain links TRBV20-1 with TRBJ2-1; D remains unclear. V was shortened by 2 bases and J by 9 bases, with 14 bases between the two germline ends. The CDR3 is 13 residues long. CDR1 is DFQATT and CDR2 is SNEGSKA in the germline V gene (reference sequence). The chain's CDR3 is CSARPFNVGEQFF. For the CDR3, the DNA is TGCAGTGCTAGACCCTTCAACGTGGGTGAGCAGTTCTTC.

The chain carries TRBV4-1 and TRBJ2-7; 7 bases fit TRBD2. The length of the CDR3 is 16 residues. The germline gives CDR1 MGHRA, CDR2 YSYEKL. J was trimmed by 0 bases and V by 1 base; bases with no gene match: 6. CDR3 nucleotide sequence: TGCGCCAGCAGCCAAGTTTCTAGCGGAGGCTCCTACGAGCAGTACTTC. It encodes CASSQVSSGGSYEQYF.

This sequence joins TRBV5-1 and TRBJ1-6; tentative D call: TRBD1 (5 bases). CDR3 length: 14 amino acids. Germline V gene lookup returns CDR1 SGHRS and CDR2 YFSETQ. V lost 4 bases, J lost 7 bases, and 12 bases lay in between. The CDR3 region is CASSPDIKNSPLHF. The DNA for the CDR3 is TGCGCCAGCAGCCCGGACATAAAAAATTCACCCCTCCACTTT.

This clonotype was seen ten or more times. The CDR3: CAWSGDGHGGPQHF. The CDR3 DNA follows: TGTGCCTGGAGTGGGGACGGGCACGGTGGGCCCCAGCATTTT. V usage is TRBV30 and J usage is TRBJ1-5; tentative D call: TRBD1 (5 bases). CDR3 size: 14 residues. V dropped 1 base and J dropped 9 bases, with 16 bases sitting between them. Germline lookup yields CDR1 GTSNPN and CDR2 SVGIG (reference sequence). Looking up the rest from reference TRBV30 and TRBJ1-5 gives the full variable domain: SQTIHQWPATLVQPVGSPLSLECTVEGTSNPNLYWYRQAAGRGLQLLFYSVGIGQISSEVPQNLSASRPQDRQFILSSKKLLLSDSGFYLCAWSGDGHGGPQHFGDGTRLSIL.

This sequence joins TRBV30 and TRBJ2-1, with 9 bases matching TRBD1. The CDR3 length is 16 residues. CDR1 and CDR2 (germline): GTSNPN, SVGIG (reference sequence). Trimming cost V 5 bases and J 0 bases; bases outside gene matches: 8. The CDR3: CAWGNYRGLSYNEQFF. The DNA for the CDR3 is TGTGCCTGGGGCAATTACAGGGGGCTCTCCTACAATGAGCAGTTCTTC. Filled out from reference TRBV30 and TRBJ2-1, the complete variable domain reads SQTIHQWPATLVQPVGSPLSLECTVEGTSNPNLYWYRQAAGRGLQLLFYSVGIGQISSEVPQNLSASRPQDRQFILSSKKLLLSDSGFYLCAWGNYRGLSYNEQFFGPGTRLTVL.

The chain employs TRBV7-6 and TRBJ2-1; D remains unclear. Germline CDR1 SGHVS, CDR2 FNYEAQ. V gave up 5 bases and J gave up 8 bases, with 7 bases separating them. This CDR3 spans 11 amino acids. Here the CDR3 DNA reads TGTGCCAGCAGCCTGAGTCATGAGCAGTTCTTC. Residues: CASSLSHEQFF. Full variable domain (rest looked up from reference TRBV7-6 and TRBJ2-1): GAGVSQSPRYKVTKRGQDVALRCDPISGHVSLYWYRQALGQGPEFLTYFNYEAQQDKSGLPNDRFSAERPEGSISTLTIQRTEQRDSAMYRCASSLSHEQFFGPGTRLTVL.

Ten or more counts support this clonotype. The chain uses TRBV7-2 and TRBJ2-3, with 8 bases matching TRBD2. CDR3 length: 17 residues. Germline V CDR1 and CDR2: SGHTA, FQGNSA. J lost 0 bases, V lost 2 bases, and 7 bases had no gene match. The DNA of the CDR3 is TGTGCCAGCAGCTTACGCGGGGGGACTACTAGCACAGATACGCAGTATTTT. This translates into CASSLRGGTTSTDTQYF. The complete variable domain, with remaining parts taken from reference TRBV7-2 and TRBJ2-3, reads GAGVSQSPSNKVTEKGKDVELRCDPISGHTALYWYRQSLGQGLEFLIYFQGNSAPDKSGLPSDRFSAERTGGSVSTLTIQRTQQEDSAVYLCASSLRGGTTSTDTQYFGPGTRLTVL.

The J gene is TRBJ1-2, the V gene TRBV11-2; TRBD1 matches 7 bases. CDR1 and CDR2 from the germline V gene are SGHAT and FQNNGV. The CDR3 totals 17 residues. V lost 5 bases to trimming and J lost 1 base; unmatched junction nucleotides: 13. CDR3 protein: CASSEGQTEILNYGYTF. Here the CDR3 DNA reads TGTGCCAGCAGCGAGGGACAGACTGAAATCCTTAACTATGGCTACACCTTC.

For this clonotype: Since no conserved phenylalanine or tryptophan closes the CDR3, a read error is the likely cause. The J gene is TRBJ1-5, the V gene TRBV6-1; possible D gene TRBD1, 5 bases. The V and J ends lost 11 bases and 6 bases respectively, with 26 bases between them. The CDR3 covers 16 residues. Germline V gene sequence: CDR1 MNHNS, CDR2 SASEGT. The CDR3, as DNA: TGTGCCGCCTCTACCCAGGGCCCTCGTGGACGTCAGCCCCAGCATCTT. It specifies CAASTQGPRGRQPQHL.

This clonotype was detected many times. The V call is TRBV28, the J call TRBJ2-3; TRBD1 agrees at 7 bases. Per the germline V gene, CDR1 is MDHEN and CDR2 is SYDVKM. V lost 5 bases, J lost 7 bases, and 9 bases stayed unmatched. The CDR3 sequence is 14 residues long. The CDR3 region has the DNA TGTGCCAGCAGTCGTCGACAGGGCGTGCATACGCAGTATTTT. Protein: CASSRRQGVHTQYF.

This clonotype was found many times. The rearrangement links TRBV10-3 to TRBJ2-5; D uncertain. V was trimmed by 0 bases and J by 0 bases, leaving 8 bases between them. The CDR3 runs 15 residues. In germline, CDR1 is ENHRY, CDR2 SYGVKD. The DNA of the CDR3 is TGTGCCATCAGTGAGTCGCCATACAACCAAGAGACCCAGTACTTC. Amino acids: CAISESPYNQETQYF.

The CDR3 spells CSASPTGRRYEQYF. As DNA, the CDR3 is TGCAGTGCTAGCCCGACAGGGAGGAGGTACGAGCAGTACTTC. The chain recombines TRBV20-1 with TRBJ2-7; possible D gene TRBD1, 7 bases. The CDR3 runs to 14 residues. Trimming stripped 3 bases from V and 4 bases from J, with 16 bases between. Germline V gene data show CDR1 as DFQATT and CDR2 as SNEGSKA (reference sequence).

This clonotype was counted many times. The CDR3: CASSYLDSPDTEAFF. CDR3 in DNA: TGTGCCAGCAGTTACTTGGACAGCCCGGACACTGAAGCTTTCTTT. This chain uses TRBV6-6 with TRBJ1-1, with a weak D call TRBD1 (6 bases). From germline, CDR1 is MNHNY and CDR2 SVGAGI (reference sequence). The germline V and J ends were trimmed by 1 base and 3 bases, with 12 bases remaining between them. CDR3 size: 15 residues.